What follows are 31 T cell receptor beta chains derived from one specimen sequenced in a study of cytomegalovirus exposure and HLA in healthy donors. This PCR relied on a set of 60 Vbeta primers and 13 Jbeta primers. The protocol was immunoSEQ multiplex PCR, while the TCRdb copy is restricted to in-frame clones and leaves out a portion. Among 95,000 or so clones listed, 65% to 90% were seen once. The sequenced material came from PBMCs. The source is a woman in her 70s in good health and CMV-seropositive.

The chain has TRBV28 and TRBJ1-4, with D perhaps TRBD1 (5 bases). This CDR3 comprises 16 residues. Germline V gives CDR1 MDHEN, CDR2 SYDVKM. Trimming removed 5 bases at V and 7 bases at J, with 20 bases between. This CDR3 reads CASSHSGDLTTEKLFF. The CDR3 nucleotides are TGTGCCAGCAGTCACTCGGGGGACCTTACCACTGAAAAACTGTTTTTT.

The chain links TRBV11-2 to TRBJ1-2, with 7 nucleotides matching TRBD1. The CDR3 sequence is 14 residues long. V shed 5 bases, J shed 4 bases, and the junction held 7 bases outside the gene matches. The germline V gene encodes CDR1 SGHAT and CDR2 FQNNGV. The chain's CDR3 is CASSPLTGSYGYTF. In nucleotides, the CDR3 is TGTGCCAGCAGCCCACTGACAGGGTCCTATGGCTACACCTTC. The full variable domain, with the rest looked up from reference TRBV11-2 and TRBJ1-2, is EAGVAQSPRYKIIEKRQSVAFWCNPISGHATLYWYQQILGQGPKLLIQFQNNGVVDDSQLPKDRFSAERLKGVDSTLKIQPAKLEDSAVYLCASSPLTGSYGYTFGSGTRLTVV.

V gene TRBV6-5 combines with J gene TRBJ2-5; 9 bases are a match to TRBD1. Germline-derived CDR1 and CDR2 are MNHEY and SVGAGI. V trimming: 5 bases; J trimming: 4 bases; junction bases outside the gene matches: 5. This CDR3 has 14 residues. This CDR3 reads CASSTDRGRETQYF. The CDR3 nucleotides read TGTGCCAGCAGTACCGACAGGGGGAGAGAGACCCAGTACTTC.

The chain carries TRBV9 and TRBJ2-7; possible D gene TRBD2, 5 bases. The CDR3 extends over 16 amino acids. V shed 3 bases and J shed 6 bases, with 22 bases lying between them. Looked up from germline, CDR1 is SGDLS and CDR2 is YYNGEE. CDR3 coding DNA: TGTGCCAGCAGCGCGGTCCGGGATCAAGGTATGGGCGAGCAGTACTTC. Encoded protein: CASSAVRDQGMGEQYF.

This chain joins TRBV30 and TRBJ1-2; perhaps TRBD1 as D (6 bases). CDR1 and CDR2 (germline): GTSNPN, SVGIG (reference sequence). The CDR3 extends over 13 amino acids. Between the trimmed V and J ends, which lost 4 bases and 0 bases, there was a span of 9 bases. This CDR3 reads CAWIRQANYGYTF. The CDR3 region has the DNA TGTGCCTGGATCCGACAGGCTAACTATGGCTACACCTTC.

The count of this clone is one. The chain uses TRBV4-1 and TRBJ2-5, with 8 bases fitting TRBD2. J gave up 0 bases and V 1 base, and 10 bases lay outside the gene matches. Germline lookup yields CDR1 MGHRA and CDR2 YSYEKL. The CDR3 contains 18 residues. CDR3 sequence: CASSQAERIAGHQETQYF. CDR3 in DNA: TGCGCCAGCAGCCAAGCTGAGAGAATAGCGGGGCACCAAGAGACCCAGTACTTC.

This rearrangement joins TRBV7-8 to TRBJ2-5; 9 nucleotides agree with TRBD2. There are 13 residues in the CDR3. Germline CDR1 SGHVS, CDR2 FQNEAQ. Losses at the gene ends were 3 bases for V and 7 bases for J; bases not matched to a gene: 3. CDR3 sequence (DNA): TGTGCCAGCAGCTTGACTAGCGGCCGGACCCAGTACTTC. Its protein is CASSLTSGRTQYF.

CDR3 sequence reads: CASSFPTGPPYEQYF. DNA of the CDR3: TGTGCCAGCAGCTTCCCGACAGGTCCTCCCTACGAGCAGTACTTC. The chain recombines TRBV11-2 with TRBJ2-7, with TRBD1 as a possible D gene (6 bases). V was cut by 3 bases and J by 2 bases, with 14 bases left in between. The CDR3 length is 15 residues. Germline CDR1 and CDR2: SGHAT and FQNNGV.

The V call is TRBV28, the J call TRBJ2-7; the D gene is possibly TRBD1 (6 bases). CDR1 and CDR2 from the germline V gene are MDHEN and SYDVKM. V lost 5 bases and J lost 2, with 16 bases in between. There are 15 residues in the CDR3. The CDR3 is CASSLQGSEPYEQYF. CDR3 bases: TGTGCCAGCAGTCTACAGGGATCGGAACCCTACGAGCAGTACTTC.

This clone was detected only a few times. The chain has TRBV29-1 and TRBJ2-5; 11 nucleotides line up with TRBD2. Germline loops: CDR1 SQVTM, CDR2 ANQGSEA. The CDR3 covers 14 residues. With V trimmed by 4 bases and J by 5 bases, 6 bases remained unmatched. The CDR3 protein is CSVGVAGGRETQYF. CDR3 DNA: TGCAGCGTTGGCGTAGCGGGAGGGCGGGAGACCCAGTACTTC.

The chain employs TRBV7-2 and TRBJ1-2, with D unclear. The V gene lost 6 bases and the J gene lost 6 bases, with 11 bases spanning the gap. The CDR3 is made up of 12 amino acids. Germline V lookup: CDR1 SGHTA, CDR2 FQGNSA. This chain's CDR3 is CASRVQANGYTF. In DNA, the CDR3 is TGTGCCAGCAGGGTCCAGGCAAATGGCTACACCTTC.

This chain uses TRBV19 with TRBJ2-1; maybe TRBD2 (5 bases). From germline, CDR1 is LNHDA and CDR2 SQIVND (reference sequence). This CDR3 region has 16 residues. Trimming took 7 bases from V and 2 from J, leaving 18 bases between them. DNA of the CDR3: TGTGCCAGTAATCCAGCCGCAGGAGCGGCCTACAATGAGCAGTTCTTC. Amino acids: CASNPAAGAAYNEQFF.

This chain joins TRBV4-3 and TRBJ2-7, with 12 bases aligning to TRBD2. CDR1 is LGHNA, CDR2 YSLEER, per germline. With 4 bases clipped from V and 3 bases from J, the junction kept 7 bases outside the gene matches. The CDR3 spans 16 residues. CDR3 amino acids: CASSPTLAGGGYEQYF. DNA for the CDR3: TGCGCCAGCAGCCCCACGCTAGCGGGAGGGGGCTACGAGCAGTACTTC.

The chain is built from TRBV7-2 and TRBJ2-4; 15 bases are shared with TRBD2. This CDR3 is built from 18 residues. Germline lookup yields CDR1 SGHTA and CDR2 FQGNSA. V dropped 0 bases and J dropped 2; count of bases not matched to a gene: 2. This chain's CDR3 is CASSLAGLAGGPKNIQYF. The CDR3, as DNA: TGTGCCAGCAGCTTAGCCGGACTAGCGGGAGGGCCCAAAAACATTCAGTACTTC.

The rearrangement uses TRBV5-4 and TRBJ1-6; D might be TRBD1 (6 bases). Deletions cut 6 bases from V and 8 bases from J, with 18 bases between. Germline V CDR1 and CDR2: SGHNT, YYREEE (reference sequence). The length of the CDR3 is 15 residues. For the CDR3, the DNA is TGTGCCAGCACCCCACGAGGGGGTAGCGATTCACCCCTCCACTTT. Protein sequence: CASTPRGGSDSPLHF.

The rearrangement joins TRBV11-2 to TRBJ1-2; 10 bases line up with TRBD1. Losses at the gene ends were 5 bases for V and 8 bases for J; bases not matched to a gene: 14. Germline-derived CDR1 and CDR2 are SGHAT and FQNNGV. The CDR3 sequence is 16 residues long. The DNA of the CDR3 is TGTGCCAGCAGCGCCAGCGGCGGGACAGGGGTATCGGGCTACACCTTC. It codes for CASSASGGTGVSGYTF.

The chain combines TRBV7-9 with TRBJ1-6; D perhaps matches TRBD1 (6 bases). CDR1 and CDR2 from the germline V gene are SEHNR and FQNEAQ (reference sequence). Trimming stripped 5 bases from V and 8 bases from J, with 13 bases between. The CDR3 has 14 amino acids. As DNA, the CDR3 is TGTGCCAGCAGCAACCGGGACACGGATTCACCCCTCCACTTT. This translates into CASSNRDTDSPLHF.

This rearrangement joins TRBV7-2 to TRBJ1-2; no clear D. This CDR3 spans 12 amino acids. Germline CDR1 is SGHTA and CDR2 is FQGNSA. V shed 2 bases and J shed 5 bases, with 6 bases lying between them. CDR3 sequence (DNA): TGTGCCAGCAGCTTATACGGGTATGGCTACACCTTC. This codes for CASSLYGYGYTF.

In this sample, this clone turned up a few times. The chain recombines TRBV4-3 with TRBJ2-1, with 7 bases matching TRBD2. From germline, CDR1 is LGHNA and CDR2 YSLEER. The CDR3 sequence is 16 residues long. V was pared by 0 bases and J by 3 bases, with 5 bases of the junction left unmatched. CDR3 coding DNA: TGCGCCAGCAGCCAAGATGAGTCGGGGGGCTACAATGAGCAGTTCTTC. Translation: CASSQDESGGYNEQFF.

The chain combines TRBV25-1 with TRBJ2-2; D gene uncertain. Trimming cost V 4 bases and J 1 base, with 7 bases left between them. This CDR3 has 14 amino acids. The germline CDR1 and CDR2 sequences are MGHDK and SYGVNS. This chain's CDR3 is CASSGYRNTGELFF. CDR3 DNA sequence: TGTGCCAGCAGTGGCTACAGGAACACCGGGGAGCTGTTTTTT.

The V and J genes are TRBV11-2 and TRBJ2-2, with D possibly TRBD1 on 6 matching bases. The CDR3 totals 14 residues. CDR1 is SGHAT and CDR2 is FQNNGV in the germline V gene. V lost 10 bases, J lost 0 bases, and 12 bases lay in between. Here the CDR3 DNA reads TGTGCCATCATACAGGGAGCGAACACCGGGGAGCTGTTTTTT. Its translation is CAIIQGANTGELFF. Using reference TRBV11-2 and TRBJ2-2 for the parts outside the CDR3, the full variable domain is EAGVAQSPRYKIIEKRQSVAFWCNPISGHATLYWYQQILGQGPKLLIQFQNNGVVDDSQLPKDRFSAERLKGVDSTLKIQPAKLEDSAVYLCAIIQGANTGELFFGEGSRLTVL.

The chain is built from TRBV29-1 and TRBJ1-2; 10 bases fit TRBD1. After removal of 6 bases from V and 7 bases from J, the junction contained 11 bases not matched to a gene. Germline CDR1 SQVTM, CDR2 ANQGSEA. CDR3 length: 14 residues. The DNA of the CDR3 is TGCAGCGTGAACCGACAGGGGGCGGATGTTGGCTACACCTTC. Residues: CSVNRQGADVGYTF. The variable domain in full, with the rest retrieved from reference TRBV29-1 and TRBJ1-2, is SAVISQKPSRDICQRGTSLTIQCQVDSQVTMMFWYRQQPGQSLTLIATANQGSEATYESGFVIDKFPISRPNLTFSTLTVSNMSPEDSSIYLCSVNRQGADVGYTFGSGTRLTVV.

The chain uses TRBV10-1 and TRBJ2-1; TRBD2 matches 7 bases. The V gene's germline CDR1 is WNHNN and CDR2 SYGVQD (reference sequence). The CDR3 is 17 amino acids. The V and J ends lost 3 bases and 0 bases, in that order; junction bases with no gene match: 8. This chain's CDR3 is CASSDPSGVSSYNEQFF. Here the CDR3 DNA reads TGCGCCAGCAGTGATCCCAGCGGGGTATCCTCCTACAATGAGCAGTTCTTC.

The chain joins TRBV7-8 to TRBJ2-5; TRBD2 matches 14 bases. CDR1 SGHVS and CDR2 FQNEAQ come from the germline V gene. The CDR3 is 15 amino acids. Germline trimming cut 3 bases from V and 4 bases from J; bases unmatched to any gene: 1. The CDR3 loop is CASSFGTSGRETQYF. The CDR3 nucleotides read TGTGCCAGCAGCTTCGGGACTAGCGGGAGAGAGACCCAGTACTTC.

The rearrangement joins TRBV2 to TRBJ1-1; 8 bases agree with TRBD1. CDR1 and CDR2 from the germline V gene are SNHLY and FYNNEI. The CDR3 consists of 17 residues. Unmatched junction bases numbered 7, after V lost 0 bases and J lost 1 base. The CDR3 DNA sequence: TGTGCCAGCAGTGAAGCGCTTATAGGACAGGGGAACACTGAAGCTTTCTTT. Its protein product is CASSEALIGQGNTEAFF.

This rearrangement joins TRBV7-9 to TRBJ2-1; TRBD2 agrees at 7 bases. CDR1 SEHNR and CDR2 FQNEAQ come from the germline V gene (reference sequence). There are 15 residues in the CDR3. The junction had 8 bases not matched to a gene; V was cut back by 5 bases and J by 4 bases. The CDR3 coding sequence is TGTGCCAGCAGCCACTCAGGGAGGGGTTACAATGAGCAGTTCTTC. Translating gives CASSHSGRGYNEQFF.

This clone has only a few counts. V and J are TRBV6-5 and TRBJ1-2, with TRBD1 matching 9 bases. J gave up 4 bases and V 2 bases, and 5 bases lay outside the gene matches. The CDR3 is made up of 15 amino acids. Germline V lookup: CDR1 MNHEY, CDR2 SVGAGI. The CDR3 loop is CASSYKGQGPYGYTF. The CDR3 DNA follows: TGTGCCAGCAGTTACAAGGGACAGGGTCCCTATGGCTACACCTTC.

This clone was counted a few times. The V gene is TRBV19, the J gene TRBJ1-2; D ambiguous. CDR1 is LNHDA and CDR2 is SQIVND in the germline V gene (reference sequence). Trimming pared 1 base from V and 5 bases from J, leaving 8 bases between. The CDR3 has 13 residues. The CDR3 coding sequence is TGTGCCAGTAGTATAGCGGCGGATTATGGCTACACCTTC. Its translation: CASSIAADYGYTF.

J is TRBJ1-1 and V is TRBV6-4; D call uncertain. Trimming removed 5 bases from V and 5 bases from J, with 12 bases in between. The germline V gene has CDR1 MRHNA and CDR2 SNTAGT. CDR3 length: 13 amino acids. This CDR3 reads CASSLRVDTEAFF. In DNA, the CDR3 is TGTGCCAGCAGTCTACGGGTTGATACTGAAGCTTTCTTT.

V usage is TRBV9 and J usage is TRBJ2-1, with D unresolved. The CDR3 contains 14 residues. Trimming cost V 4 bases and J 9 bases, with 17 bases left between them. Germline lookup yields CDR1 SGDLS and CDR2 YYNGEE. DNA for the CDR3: TGTGCCAGCAGCACTCCTACCCCCGGTGGTGAGCAGTTCTTC. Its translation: CASSTPTPGGEQFF. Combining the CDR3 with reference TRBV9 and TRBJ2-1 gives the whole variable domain DSGVTQTPKHLITATGQRVTLRCSPRSGDLSVYWYQQSLDQGLQFLIQYYNGEERAKGNILERFSAQQFPDLHSELNLSSLELGDSALYFCASSTPTPGGEQFFGPGTRLTVL.

The CDR3 region is CASMTSGSNNEQFF. CDR3 nucleotides: TGTGCATCAATGACTAGCGGGAGTAATAATGAGCAGTTCTTC. V usage is TRBV10-3 and J usage is TRBJ2-1; TRBD2 matches 12 bases. Germline V lookup: CDR1 ENHRY, CDR2 SYGVKD. This CDR3 comprises 14 residues.